Sequencing of this TCR beta chain was carried out in a study of T-cell memory formation after mild COVID-19. This clonotype was picked up many times. A 5'RACE reaction primed in the constant segment made cDNA libraries of TCR alpha and TCR beta, and these carried sample barcodes and UMIs. TCRdb itself ran the 5' RACE reads through MiXCR, one entry per CDR3 protein. The sample has approximately 100,000 distinct CDR3 sequences; roughly 11% are singletons. The V end lost 8 bases, the J end lost 6 bases, and 14 bases lay between the germline ends. The CDR3 consists of 13 residues. Germline CDR1 and CDR2: SEHNR and FQNEAQ (reference sequence).

This chain connects TRBV7-9 to TRBJ2-1; D is undetermined. This sequence originates from a man between 18 and 29 years old who had mild COVID-19 (a few samples of this study predate the infection). Cell type and time point are not known. Sequencing input: PBMCs or a T cell subset sorted from them (not recorded which). CDR3 bases: TGTGCCAGCGGCACGCAGGTTAGCAATGAGCAGTTCTTC. Translated: CASGTQVSNEQFF.